Sequencing of this T cell receptor beta chain was carried out in a study of blood T cell repertoires in COVID-19. Study-level information: Sample material is recorded as cDNA or gDNA derived from T cells, B-cell-depleted T cells, or PBMCs.

Assay: immunoSEQ multiplex PCR; the TCRdb copy retains only in-frame clones and omits some. The profile covers about 310,000 clones, with approximately 90% appearing a single time and about 9.5% taken by the ten largest. Material for sequencing was PBMCs or T cells enriched from blood (not recorded which). The sequence was obtained from a woman aged 40 to 49 who had recovered from COVID-19.

The CDR3 DNA is TGTGCCAGTAGTATTGACAGGTTCAATCAGCCCCAGCATTTT. Translation: CASSIDRFNQPQHF. The chain combines TRBV19 with TRBJ1-5; maybe TRBD1 (6 bases). The CDR3 is made up of 14 amino acids. CDR1 is LNHDA, CDR2 SQIVND, per germline (reference sequence). Between the trimmed V and J ends, which lost 3 bases and 3 bases, there was a span of 9 bases.